This T cell receptor (beta chain) stems from a study of cytomegalovirus exposure and HLA in healthy donors. The overall study: For the approximately 420 genotyped donors, roughly 81% fell within the Caucasian-associated ancestry cluster.

PCR primers comprised 60 Vbeta and 13 Jbeta primers. Profiled with immunoSEQ multiplex PCR; TCRdb holds only in-frame clones, not every one. The data hold some 150,000 clones, with roughly 85% observed a single time. The ends were cut back, 4 bases at V and 4 bases at J, with 9 bases in the middle. The CDR3 runs to 13 residues. Germline assignment: CDR1 MGHDK and CDR2 SYGVNS. In regard to this clone: Its antigen is not identified.

The study's findings and limits: Diagnosis of cytomegalovirus status made by the classifier reportedly showed high specificity and sensitivity. Accurate prediction of HLA-A and HLA-B alleles (for most subjects) was reportedly achieved from TCR beta sequences. Upon later analysis, TCR association rates were observed to vary by HLA locus, being highest for DRB1 and lowest for HLA-C.

Sequencing was performed on PBMCs. The receptor's source is a male donor in good health and CMV-seronegative. This chain links TRBV25-1 with TRBJ2-3; D is perhaps TRBD2 (5 bases). The CDR3 sequence: CASSVLLADTQYF. The DNA of the CDR3 is TGTGCCAGCAGTGTCCTACTAGCAGATACGCAGTATTTT.